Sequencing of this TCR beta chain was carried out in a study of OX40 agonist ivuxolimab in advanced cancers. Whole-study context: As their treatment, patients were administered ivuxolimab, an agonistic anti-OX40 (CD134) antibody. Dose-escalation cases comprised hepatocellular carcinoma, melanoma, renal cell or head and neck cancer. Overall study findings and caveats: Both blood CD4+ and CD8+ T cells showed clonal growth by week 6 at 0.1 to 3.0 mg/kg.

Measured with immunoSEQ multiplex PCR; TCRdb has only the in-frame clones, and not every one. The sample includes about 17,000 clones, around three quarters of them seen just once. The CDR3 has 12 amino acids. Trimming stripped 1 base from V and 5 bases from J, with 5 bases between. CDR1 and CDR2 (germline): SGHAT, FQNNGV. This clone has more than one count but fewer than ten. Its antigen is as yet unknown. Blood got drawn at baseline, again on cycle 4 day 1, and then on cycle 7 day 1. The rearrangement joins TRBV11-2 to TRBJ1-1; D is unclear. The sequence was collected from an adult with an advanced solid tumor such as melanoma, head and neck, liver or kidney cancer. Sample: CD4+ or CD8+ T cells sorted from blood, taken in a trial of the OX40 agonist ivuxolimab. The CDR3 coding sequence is TGTGCCAGCAGCTTAGGGAGAACTGAAGCTTTCTTT. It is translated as CASSLGRTEAFF.